The rows below give T cell receptor beta chains drawn from one sample of a study of neoadjuvant anti-PD-1 for oral cavity cancer. Data came from immunoSEQ multiplex PCR; TCRdb stores just in-frame clones and leaves some out. The sample contains some 14,000 clones, 76% of which appear only once. This material consisted of PBMCs, taken after nivolumab (anti-PD-1) treatment. These receptors were taken from a person aged 35 to 85 with oral cavity squamous cell carcinoma. Both conserved end residues are part of each CDR3. The order of the fields is clone size, D gene, J gene, V gene, CDR3 protein, CDR3 DNA. The D gene is left open where the match is weak. Clone sizes are given selectively: once, few, many, or a class where the clone is expanded.

few | . | TRBJ2-1 | TRBV5-1 | CASSSQDSRVNEQFF | TGCGCCAGCAGCTCCCAGGACTCGCGGGTCAATGAGCAGTTCTTC
. | TRBD1 | TRBJ2-1 | TRBV7-3 | CASSQGAGNEQFF | TGTGCCAGCAGCCAGGGGGCCGGGAATGAGCAGTTCTTC
. | . | TRBJ1-5 | TRBV19 | CASSIDGNDNQPQHF | TGTGCCAGTAGTATAGACGGCAATGACAATCAGCCCCAGCATTTT
. | TRBD1 | TRBJ1-5 | TRBV6-1 | CASSPGQGGTQPQHF | TGTGCCAGCAGCCCCGGACAGGGGGGAACTCAGCCCCAGCATTTT
. | TRBD2 | TRBJ2-1 | TRBV2 | CASSEKAGIAYNEQFF | TGTGCCAGCAGTGAAAAAGCGGGGATTGCCTACAATGAGCAGTTCTTC
. | . | TRBJ1-1 | TRBV7-2 | CASSPRRRMNTEAFF | TGTGCCAGCAGCCCTAGGCGCAGAATGAACACTGAAGCTTTCTTT
. | . | TRBJ1-3 | TRBV7-9 | CASSLAKGPIRNTIYF | TGTGCCAGCAGCTTAGCTAAGGGACCTATAAGAAACACCATATATTTT
few | . | TRBJ2-3 | TRBV19 | CASRGDTDTQYF | TGTGCCAGTAGAGGGGACACAGATACGCAGTATTTT
. | . | TRBJ2-1 | TRBV5-1 | CASSLARAVPLPRFNEQFF | TGCGCCAGCAGCTTGGCCAGGGCCGTTCCTCTGCCCCGATTTAATGAGCAGTTCTTC
. | . | TRBJ2-7 | TRBV11-2 | CASRRVGSPGYEQYF | TGTGCCAGCAGACGCGTGGGTAGCCCGGGGTACGAGCAGTACTTC
. | . | TRBJ2-2 | TRBV19 | CASRLRVGPGELFF | TGTGCCAGTAGATTACGGGTAGGCCCCGGGGAGCTGTTTTTT
. | TRBD2 | TRBJ2-5 | TRBV19 | CASRGLAQETQYF | TGTGCCAGTAGGGGACTAGCTCAAGAGACCCAGTACTTC
. | . | TRBJ2-3 | TRBV19 | CASRDTSGDTQYF | TGTGCCAGTAGGGATACTTCAGGAGATACGCAGTATTTT
. | TRBD1 | TRBJ1-2 | TRBV6-1 | CASSEETGGAGGYTF | TGTGCCAGCAGTGAAGAGACAGGGGGCGCGGGTGGCTACACCTTC
. | . | TRBJ2-5 | TRBV27 | CASSLDSQETQYF | TGTGCCAGCAGTCTAGACTCCCAAGAGACCCAGTACTTC
. | TRBD1 | TRBJ1-2 | TRBV6-1 | CASSEALQVRGRLNYGYTF | TGTGCCAGCAGTGAAGCGCTTCAGGTTAGGGGGCGATTAAACTATGGCTACACCTTC
. | . | TRBJ2-1 | TRBV9 | CASSPQGREKNNEQFF | TGTGCCAGCAGCCCCCAGGGGCGGGAGAAAAACAATGAGCAGTTCTTC
. | TRBD1 | TRBJ1-4 | TRBV5-6 | CASSWRTGPNEKLFF | TGTGCCAGCAGCTGGAGGACAGGGCCTAATGAAAAACTGTTTTTT
. | . | TRBJ2-7 | TRBV6-1 | CASSEPREYGPYEQYF | TGTGCCAGCAGTGAACCACGGGAGTACGGGCCCTACGAGCAGTACTTC
. | TRBD1 | TRBJ1-5 | TRBV2 | CASRGQGPASQPQHF | TGTGCCAGCAGGGGACAGGGACCGGCTTCTCAGCCCCAGCATTTT
. | . | TRBJ1-2 | TRBV6-5 | CASSSWTYYGYTF | TGTGCCAGCAGCTCCTGGACATACTATGGCTACACCTTC
. | . | TRBJ1-1 | TRBV13 | CASSLAPGRLTEAFF | TGTGCCAGCAGCTTAGCCCCAGGGAGACTCACTGAAGCTTTCTTT
. | . | TRBJ1-6 | TRBV2 | CASSVRGPTSYNSPLHF | TGTGCCAGCAGTGTTCGGGGTCCAACCTCCTATAATTCACCCCTCCACTTT
. | . | TRBJ2-5 | TRBV7-2 | CASSLARTVKTQYF | TGTGCCAGCAGCTTAGCTAGGACGGTAAAGACCCAGTACTTC
once | . | TRBJ2-1 | TRBV28 | CASSSYNEQFF | TGTGCCAGCAGTTCCTACAATGAGCAGTTCTTC
. | . | TRBJ2-7 | TRBV14 | CASSQDWRGGDEQYF | TGTGCCAGCAGCCAAGATTGGCGGGGAGGCGACGAGCAGTACTTC
. | . | TRBJ2-3 | TRBV7-2 | CASSLLGRTDTQYF | TGTGCCAGCAGTCTCTTGGGTCGTACAGATACGCAGTATTTT
. | . | TRBJ1-2 | TRBV29-1 | CSVEGGTDYGYTF | TGCAGCGTTGAAGGTGGGACGGACTATGGCTACACCTTC
. | . | TRBJ2-5 | TRBV11-2 | CASSLDRQTQYF | TGTGCCAGCAGCTTAGATCGGCAGACCCAGTACTTC
few | . | TRBJ1-2 | TRBV28 | CASSYRFPPAGYTF | TGTGCCAGCAGTTACAGGTTCCCCCCCGCCGGCTACACCTTC
. | . | TRBJ1-1 | TRBV5-1 | CASSLTYMNTEAFF | TGCGCCAGCAGCTTAACGTATATGAACACTGAAGCTTTCTTT
few | . | TRBJ1-2 | TRBV2 | CASSDGTVPDYGYTF | TGTGCCAGCAGTGATGGGACGGTCCCGGACTATGGCTACACCTTC
. | . | TRBJ2-7 | TRBV19 | CASKGGYLYEQYF | TGTGCCAGTAAGGGGGGCTACCTCTACGAGCAGTACTTC
. | . | TRBJ2-3 | TRBV7-2 | CASSPAVHTDTQYF | TGTGCCAGCAGCCCCGCGGTCCACACAGATACGCAGTATTTT
. | TRBD1 | TRBJ2-1 | TRBV19 | CASDVPGQGLGGQFF | TGTGCCAGTGACGTCCCGGGACAGGGTCTTGGGGGTCAGTTCTTC
. | TRBD1 | TRBJ1-2 | TRBV27 | CASRGIRQGTNYGYTF | TGTGCCAGCCGGGGGATACGACAGGGGACTAACTATGGCTACACCTTC
. | . | TRBJ2-1 | TRBV9 | CASSVGGGPSYNEQFF | TGTGCCAGCAGCGTAGGTGGGGGGCCTTCCTACAATGAGCAGTTCTTC
. | . | TRBJ1-2 | TRBV9 | CASRGFRGPPYTF | TGTGCCAGCAGGGGCTTCCGGGGACCTCCCTACACCTTC
. | TRBD2 | TRBJ2-1 | TRBV6-6 | CASSVAGGSYNEQFF | TGTGCCAGCAGCGTAGCGGGTGGCTCCTACAATGAGCAGTTCTTC
. | . | TRBJ2-2 | TRBV6-4 | CASSDSDGSELFF | TGTGCCAGCAGTGACTCGGATGGGTCCGAGCTGTTTTTT
few | . | TRBJ2-7 | TRBV11-3 | CASSPHRGVNEQYF | TGTGCCAGCAGCCCCCATAGGGGGGTAAACGAGCAGTACTTC
. | TRBD1 | TRBJ2-7 | TRBV18 | CASSPAAFRGQGYEQYF | TGTGCCAGCTCACCAGCCGCTTTTAGGGGACAGGGCTACGAGCAGTACTTC
. | . | TRBJ1-2 | TRBV6-5 | CASKGALHYGYTF | TGTGCCAGCAAAGGCGCGTTACACTATGGCTATACCTTC
. | . | TRBJ1-2 | TRBV11-2 | CASSLIADPANYGYTF | TGTGCCAGCAGCTTAATTGCGGACCCCGCTAACTATGGCTACACCTTC
once | . | TRBJ1-2 | TRBV19 | CASRKDRNYGYTF | TGTGCCAGTAGGAAGGACAGAAACTATGGCTACACCTTC
. | . | TRBJ1-5 | TRBV7-8 | CASSYGWGVAQPQHF | TGTGCCAGCAGCTATGGTTGGGGGGTGGCTCAGCCCCAGCATTTT
. | . | TRBJ2-3 | TRBV7-3 | CASSTPDSGTQYF | TGTGCCAGCAGCACACCGGACAGTGGTACGCAGTATTTT
. | . | TRBJ1-2 | TRBV29-1 | CSVEGGAFMTHGYTF | TGCAGCGTTGAAGGGGGGGCGTTCATGACTCATGGCTACACCTTC
. | TRBD1 | TRBJ2-7 | TRBV28 | CASSRTGARPFYEQYF | TGTGCCAGCAGCCGCACAGGGGCTCGGCCGTTTTACGAGCAGTACTTC
. | . | TRBJ2-7 | TRBV5-1 | CASRSGLSYEQYF | TGCGCCAGCAGGTCCGGCCTCTCCTACGAGCAGTACTTC
. | TRBD1 | TRBJ2-1 | TRBV4-2 | CASSHAPGQGANNEQFF | TGTGCCAGCAGCCACGCCCCGGGACAGGGGGCGAACAATGAGCAGTTCTTC
. | TRBD1 | TRBJ2-3 | TRBV4-1 | CASSQVLWDRGSMSQYF | TGCGCCAGCAGCCAAGTCTTGTGGGACAGGGGGTCCATGTCGCAGTATTTT
. | TRBD1 | TRBJ1-1 | TRBV6-4 | CASSDGQGLKGAFF | TGTGCCAGCAGTGATGGACAGGGGCTAAAGGGGGCTTTCTTT
. | TRBD1 | TRBJ2-2 | TRBV7-6 | CASSPNPGQGRSGELFF | TGTGCCAGCAGCCCGAACCCGGGACAGGGGCGGTCCGGGGAGCTGTTTTTT
once | TRBD1 | TRBJ1-5 | TRBV19 | CASSRDSYQPQHF | TGTGCCAGTAGCCGGGACAGTTATCAGCCCCAGCATTTT
once | . | TRBJ2-7 | TRBV2 | CASSELKISSYEQYF | TGTGCCAGCAGTGAATTGAAAATAAGCTCCTACGAGCAGTACTTC
. | TRBD1 | TRBJ1-1 | TRBV2 | CASRTTGYNTEAFF | TGTGCCAGCAGAACGACAGGGTACAACACTGAAGCTTTCTTT
. | TRBD1 | TRBJ1-1 | TRBV19 | CASRGLQGMRTEAFF | TGTGCCAGTAGGGGCCTACAGGGGATGAGGACTGAAGCTTTCTTT
. | TRBD1 | TRBJ1-5 | TRBV6-1 | CASSEWDRGRYQPQHF | TGTGCCAGCAGTGAATGGGACAGGGGTCGTTATCAGCCCCAGCATTTT